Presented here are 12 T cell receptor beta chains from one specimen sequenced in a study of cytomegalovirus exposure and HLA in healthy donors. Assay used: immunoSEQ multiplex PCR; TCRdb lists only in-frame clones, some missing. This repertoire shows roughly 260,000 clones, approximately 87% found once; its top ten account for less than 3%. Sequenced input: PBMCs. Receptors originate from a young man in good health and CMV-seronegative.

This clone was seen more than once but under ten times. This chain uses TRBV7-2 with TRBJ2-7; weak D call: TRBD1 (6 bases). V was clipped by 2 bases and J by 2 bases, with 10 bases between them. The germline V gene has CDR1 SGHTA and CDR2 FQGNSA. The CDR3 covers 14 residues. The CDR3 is CASSLQGSTYEQYF. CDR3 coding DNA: TGTGCCAGCAGCTTACAGGGGTCGACCTACGAGCAGTACTTC.

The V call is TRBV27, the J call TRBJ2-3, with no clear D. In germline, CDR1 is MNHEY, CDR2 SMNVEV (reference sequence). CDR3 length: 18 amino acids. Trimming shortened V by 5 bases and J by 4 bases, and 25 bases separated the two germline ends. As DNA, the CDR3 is TGTGCCAGCAGTCCCCCTGGCCTCCCGTTTCCCATTTCAGATACGCAGTATTTT. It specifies CASSPPGLPFPISDTQYF.

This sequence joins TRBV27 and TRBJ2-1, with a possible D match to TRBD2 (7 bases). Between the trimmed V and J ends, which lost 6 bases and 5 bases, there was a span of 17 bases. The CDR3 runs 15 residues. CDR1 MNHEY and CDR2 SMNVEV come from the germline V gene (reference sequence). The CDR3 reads CASRLDAGDNNEQFF. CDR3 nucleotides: TGTGCCAGCAGGTTGGATGCGGGGGACAACAATGAGCAGTTCTTC.

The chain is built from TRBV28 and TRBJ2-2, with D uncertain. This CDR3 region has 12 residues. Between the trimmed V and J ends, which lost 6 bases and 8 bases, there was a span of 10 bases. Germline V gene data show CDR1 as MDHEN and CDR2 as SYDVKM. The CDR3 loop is CASRPSVGELFF. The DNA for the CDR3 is TGTGCCAGCAGACCCTCGGTAGGGGAGCTGTTTTTT.

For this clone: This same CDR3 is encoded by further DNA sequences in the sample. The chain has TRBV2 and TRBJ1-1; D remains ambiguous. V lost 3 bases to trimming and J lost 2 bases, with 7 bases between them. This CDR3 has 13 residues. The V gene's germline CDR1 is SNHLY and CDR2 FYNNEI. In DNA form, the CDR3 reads TGTGCCAGCAGTGAGGAGGGAAACACTGAAGCTTTCTTT. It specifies CASSEEGNTEAFF.

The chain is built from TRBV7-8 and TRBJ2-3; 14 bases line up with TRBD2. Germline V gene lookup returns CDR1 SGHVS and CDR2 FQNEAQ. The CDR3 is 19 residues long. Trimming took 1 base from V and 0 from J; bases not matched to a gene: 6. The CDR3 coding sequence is TGTGCCAGCAGCTTAGACCGACTAGCGGGGGGGGCTAGCACAGATACGCAGTATTTT. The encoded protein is CASSLDRLAGGASTDTQYF.

The CDR3 reads CASSPAGSLQETQYF. The CDR3 DNA reads as TGTGCCAGCAGCCCGGCCGGGAGCCTCCAAGAGACCCAGTACTTC. The chain has TRBV28 and TRBJ2-5; TRBD2 might be the D (6 bases). Looked up from germline, CDR1 is MDHEN and CDR2 is SYDVKM. V was pared by 6 bases and J by 1 base, with 15 bases between. This CDR3 has 15 residues.

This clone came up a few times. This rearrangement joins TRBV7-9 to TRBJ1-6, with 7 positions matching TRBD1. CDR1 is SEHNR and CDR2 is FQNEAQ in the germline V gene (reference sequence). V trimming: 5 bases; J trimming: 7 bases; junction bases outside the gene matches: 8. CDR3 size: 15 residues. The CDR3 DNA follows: TGTGCCAGCAGCCGTCAGGGGACAGCGAATTCACCCCTCCACTTT. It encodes CASSRQGTANSPLHF.

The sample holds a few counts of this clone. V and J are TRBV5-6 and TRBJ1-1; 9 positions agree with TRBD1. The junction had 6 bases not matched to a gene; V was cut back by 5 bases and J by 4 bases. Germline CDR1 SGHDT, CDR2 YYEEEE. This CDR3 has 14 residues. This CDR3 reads CASSPGTGSTEAFF. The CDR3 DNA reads TGTGCCAGCAGTCCCGGGACAGGGAGCACTGAAGCTTTCTTT.

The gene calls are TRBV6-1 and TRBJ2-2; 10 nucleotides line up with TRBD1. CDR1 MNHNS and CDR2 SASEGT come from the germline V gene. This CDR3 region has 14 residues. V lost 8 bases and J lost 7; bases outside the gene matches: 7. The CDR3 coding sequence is TGTGCCAGCTCAGACAGGGGGCCGGACGGGGAGCTGTTTTTT. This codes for CASSDRGPDGELFF.

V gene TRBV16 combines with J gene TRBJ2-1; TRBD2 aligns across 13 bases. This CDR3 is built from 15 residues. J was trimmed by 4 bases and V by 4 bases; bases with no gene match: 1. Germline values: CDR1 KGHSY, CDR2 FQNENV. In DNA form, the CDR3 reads TGTGCCAGCAGCCGGACTAGCGGGGGATACAATGAGCAGTTCTTC. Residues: CASSRTSGGYNEQFF.

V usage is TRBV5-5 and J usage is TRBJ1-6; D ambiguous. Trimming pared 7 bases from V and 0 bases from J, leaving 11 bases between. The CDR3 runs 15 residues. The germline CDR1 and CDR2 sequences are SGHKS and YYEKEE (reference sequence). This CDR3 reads CASSGENSYNSPLHF. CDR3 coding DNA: TGTGCCAGCTCTGGGGAGAACTCCTATAATTCACCCCTCCACTTT.